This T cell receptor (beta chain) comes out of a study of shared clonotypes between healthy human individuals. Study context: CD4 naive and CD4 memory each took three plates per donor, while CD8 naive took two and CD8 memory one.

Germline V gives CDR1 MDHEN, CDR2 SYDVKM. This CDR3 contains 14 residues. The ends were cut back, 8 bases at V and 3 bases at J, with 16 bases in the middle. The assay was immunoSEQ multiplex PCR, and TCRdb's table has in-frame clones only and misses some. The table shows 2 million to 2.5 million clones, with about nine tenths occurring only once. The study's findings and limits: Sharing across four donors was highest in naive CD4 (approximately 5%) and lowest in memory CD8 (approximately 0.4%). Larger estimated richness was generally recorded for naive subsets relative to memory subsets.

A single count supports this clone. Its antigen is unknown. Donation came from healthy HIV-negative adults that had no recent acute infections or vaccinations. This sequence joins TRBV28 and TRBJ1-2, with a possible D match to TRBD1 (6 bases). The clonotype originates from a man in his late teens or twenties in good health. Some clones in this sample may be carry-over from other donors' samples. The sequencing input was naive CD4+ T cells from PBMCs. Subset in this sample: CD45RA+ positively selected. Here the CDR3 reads CASESGAGDYGYTF. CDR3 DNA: TGTGCCAGCGAGTCGGGGGCCGGAGACTATGGCTACACCTTC.